Reported below is one T cell receptor beta chain. Its antigen is unknown. This sample stems from a study of response to subunit inactivated influenza vaccine. TCRdb reprocessed the RT-PCR reads with MiXCR, giving one entry per CDR3 protein. This table holds fewer than 250,000 distinct CDR3 sequences, around 14% found once. Germline V gene sequence: CDR1 MNHEY, CDR2 SMNVEV (reference sequence). This CDR3 is built from 14 residues. V shed 7 bases and J shed 3 bases, with 14 bases lying between them. General study points: Authors suggested few new T cells are recruited by each seasonal influenza vaccination.

The rearrangement joins TRBV27 to TRBJ2-3, with TRBD2 as a possible D gene (6 bases). The TCR originated in a man over 45 who received an inactivated influenza vaccine. This specimen consisted of CD8+ T cells sorted from PBMCs, obtained less than 6 days after vaccination. CDR3 nucleotides: TGTGCCAGCAAGGGACTTGGAGTTACAGATACGCAGTATTTT. Protein product: CASKGLGVTDTQYF.